In this sample, the clone carrying this T cell receptor (beta chain) turned up a few times. Antigen: not known. Relapse after autologous stem cell transplantation occurred in every patient, and brentuximab vedotin exposure varied. Through magnetic negative selection, CD8+ T cells were separated from PBMCs that had been thawed. The sample originates from a study of PD-1 blockade in classical Hodgkin lymphoma. Study-wide background: Once every 2 weeks, patients received intravenous nivolumab at 3 mg/kg. Regarding the study as a whole: After ASCT, patients who started nivolumab under 1 year later were excluded. It was reported that newly diagnosed patients had less baseline TCR diversity than healthy donors.

Only in-frame clones appear in the TCRdb table, and some are missing; sequencing was by immunoSEQ multiplex PCR. The sample includes 6,000 to 7,500 clones, approximately 54% of them seen just once. Here the sequenced sample was CD8+ T cells from blood, taken at baseline. This clonotype originated in a human donor with classical Hodgkin lymphoma.

The CDR3 sequence: CASSFVSGSDDEQFF. CDR3 DNA: TGTGCCAGCAGTTTCGTTAGCGGGAGTGACGATGAGCAGTTCTTC. The V gene is TRBV28, the J gene TRBJ2-1; TRBD2 aligns across 9 bases. This CDR3 comprises 15 residues. Trimming at V came to 3 bases and at J to 8 bases, leaving 8 bases not matched to a gene. Germline V gene data show CDR1 as MDHEN and CDR2 as SYDVKM.